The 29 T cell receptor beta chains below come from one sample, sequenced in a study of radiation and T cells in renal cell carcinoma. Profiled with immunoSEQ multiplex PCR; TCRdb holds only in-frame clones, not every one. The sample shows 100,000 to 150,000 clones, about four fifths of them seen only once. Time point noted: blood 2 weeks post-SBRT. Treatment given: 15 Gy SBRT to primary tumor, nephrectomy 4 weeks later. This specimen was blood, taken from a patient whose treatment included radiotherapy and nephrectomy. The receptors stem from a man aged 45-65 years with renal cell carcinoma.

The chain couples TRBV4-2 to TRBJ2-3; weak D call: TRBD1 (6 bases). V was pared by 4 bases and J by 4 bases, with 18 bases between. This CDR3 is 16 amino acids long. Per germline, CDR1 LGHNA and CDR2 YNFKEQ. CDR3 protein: CASSPYLRDTADTQYF. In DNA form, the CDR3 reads TGTGCCAGCAGCCCATACCTCCGGGACACGGCAGATACGCAGTATTTT.

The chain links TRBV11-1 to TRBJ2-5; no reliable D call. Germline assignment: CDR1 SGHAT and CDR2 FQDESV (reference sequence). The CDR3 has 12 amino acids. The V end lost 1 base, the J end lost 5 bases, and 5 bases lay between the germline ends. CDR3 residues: CASSLGDETQYF. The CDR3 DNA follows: TGTGCCAGCAGCTTAGGGGATGAGACCCAGTACTTC.

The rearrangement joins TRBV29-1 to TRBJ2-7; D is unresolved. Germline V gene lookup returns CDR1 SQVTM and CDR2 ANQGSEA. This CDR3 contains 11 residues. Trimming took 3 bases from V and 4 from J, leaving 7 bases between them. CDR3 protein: CSVDSAYEQYF. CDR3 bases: TGCAGCGTTGATTCGGCATACGAGCAGTACTTC.

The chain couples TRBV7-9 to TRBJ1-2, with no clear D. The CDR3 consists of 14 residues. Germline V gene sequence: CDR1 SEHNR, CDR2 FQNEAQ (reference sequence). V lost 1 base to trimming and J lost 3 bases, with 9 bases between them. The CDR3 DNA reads TGTGCCAGCAGCTTAGAGTCGCCGGACTATGGCTACACCTTC. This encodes CASSLESPDYGYTF.

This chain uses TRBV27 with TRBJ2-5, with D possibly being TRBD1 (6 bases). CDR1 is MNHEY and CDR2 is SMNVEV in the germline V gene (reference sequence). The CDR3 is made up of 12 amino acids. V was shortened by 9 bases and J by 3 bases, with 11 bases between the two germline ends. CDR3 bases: TGTGCCAGTGGACAGAAAAAAGAGACCCAGTACTTC. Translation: CASGQKKETQYF.

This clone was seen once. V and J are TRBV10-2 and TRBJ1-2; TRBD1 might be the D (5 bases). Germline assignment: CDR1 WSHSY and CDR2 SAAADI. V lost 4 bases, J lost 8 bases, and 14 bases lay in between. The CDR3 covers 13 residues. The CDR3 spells CASSGARVGGYTF. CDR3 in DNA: TGCGCCAGCAGTGGTGCCAGGGTGGGGGGCTACACCTTC.

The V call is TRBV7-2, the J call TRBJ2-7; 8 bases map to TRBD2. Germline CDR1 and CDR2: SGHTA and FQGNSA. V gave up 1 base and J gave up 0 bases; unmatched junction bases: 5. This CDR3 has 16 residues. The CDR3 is CASSLVLAGFSYEQYF. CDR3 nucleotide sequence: TGTGCCAGCAGCTTAGTCCTAGCGGGTTTCTCCTACGAGCAGTACTTC.

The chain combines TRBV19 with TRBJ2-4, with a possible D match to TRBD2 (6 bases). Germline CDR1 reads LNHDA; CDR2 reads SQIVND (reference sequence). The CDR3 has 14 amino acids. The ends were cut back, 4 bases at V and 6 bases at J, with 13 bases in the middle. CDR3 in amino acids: CASSTTDGGNIQYF. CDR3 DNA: TGTGCCAGTAGTACAACCGACGGGGGAAACATTCAGTACTTC.

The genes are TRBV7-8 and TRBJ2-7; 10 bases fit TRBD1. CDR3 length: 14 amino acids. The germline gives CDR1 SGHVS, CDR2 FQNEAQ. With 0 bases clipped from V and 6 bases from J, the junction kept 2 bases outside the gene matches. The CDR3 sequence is CASSLADRGFEQYF. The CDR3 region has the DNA TGTGCCAGCAGCTTAGCGGACAGGGGGTTCGAGCAGTACTTC. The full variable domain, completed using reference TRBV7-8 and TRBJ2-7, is GAGVSQSPRYKVAKRGQDVALRCDPISGHVSLFWYQQALGQGPEFLTYFQNEAQLDKSGLPSDRFFAERPEGSVSTLKIQRTQQEDSAVYLCASSLADRGFEQYFGPGTRLTVT.

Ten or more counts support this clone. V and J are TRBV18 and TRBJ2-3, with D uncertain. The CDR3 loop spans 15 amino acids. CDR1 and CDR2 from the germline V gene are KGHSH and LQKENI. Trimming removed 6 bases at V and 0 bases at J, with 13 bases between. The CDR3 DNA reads TGTGCCAGCTCGGGGTCGGAAACTAGCACAGATACGCAGTATTTT. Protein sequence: CASSGSETSTDTQYF.

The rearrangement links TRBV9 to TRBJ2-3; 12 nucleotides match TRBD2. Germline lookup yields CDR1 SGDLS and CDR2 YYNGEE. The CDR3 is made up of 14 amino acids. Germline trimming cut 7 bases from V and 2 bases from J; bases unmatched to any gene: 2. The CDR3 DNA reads TGTGCCAGCGGGACTAGCGGGTACACAGATACGCAGTATTTT. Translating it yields CASGTSGYTDTQYF.

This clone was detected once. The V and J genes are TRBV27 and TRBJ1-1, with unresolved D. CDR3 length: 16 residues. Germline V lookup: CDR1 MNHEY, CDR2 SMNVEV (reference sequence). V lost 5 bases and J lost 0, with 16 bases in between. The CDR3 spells CASSPLEFGVNTEAFF. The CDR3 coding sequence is TGTGCCAGCAGTCCCCTTGAATTCGGGGTGAACACTGAAGCTTTCTTT.

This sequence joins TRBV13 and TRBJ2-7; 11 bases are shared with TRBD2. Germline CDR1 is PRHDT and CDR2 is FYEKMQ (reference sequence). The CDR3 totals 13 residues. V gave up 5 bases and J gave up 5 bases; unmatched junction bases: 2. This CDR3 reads CASSRLAGNEQYF. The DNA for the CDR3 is TGTGCCAGCAGCCGACTAGCGGGGAACGAGCAGTACTTC.

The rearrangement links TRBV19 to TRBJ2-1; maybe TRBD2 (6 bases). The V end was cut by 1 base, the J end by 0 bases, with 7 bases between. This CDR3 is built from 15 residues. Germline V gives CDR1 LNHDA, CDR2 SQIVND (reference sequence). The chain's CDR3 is CASSIAGDSYNEQFF. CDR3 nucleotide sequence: TGTGCCAGTAGTATAGCGGGGGACTCCTACAATGAGCAGTTCTTC. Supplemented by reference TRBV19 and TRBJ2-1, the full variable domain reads DGGITQSPKYLFRKEGQNVTLSCEQNLNHDAMYWYRQDPGQGLRLIYYSQIVNDFQKGDIAEGYSVSREKKESFPLTVTSAQKNPTAFYLCASSIAGDSYNEQFFGPGTRLTVL.

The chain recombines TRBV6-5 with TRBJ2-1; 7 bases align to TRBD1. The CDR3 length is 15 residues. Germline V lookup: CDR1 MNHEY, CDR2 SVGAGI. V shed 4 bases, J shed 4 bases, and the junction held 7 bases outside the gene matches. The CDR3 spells CASSFGTALYNEQFF. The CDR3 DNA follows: TGTGCCAGCAGTTTTGGGACAGCCCTTTACAATGAGCAGTTCTTC.

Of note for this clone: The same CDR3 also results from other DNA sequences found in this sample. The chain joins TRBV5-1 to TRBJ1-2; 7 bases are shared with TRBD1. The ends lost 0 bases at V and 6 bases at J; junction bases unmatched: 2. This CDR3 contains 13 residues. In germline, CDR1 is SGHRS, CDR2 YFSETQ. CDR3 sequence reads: CASSLGQGDGYTF. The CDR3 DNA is TGCGCCAGCAGCTTGGGCCAGGGGGATGGCTACACCTTC. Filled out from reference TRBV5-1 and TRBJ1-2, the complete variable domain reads KAGVTQTPRYLIKTRGQQVTLSCSPISGHRSVSWYQQTPGQGLQFLFEYFSETQRNKGNFPGRFSGRQFSNSRSEMNVSTLELGDSALYLCASSLGQGDGYTFGSGTRLTVV.

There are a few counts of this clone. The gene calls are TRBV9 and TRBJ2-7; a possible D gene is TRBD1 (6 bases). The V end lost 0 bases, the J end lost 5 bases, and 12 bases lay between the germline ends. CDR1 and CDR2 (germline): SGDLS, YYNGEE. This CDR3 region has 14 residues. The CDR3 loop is CASSVGQGRHEQYF. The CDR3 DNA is TGTGCCAGCAGCGTAGGGCAGGGGCGCCACGAGCAGTACTTC.

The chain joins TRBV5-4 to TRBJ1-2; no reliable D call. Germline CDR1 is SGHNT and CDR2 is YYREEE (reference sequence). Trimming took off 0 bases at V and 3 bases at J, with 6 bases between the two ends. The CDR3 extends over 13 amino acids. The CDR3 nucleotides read TGTGCCAGCAGCTTGGCTACAGACTATGGCTACACCTTC. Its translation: CASSLATDYGYTF.

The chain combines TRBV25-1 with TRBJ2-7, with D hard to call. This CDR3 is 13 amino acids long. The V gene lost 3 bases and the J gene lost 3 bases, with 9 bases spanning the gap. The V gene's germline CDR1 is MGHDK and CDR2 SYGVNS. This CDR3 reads CASSDRAIYEQYF. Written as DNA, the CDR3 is TGTGCCAGCAGTGATAGAGCAATCTACGAGCAGTACTTC.

The CDR3 DNA follows: TGTGCCAGCAGTGAAGCTTGGGCCGGGGAGCTGTTTTTT. Translating gives CASSEAWAGELFF. V is TRBV25-1 and J is TRBJ2-2; D gene ambiguous. The CDR3 contains 13 residues. Germline lookup yields CDR1 MGHDK and CDR2 SYGVNS. Deletions cut 2 bases from V and 6 bases from J, with 7 bases between. The variable domain in full, completed from reference TRBV25-1 and TRBJ2-2, reads EADIYQTPRYLVIGTGKKITLECSQTMGHDKMYWYQQDPGMELHLIHYSYGVNSTEKGDLSSESTVSRIRTEHFPLTLESARPSHTSQYLCASSEAWAGELFFGEGSRLTVL.

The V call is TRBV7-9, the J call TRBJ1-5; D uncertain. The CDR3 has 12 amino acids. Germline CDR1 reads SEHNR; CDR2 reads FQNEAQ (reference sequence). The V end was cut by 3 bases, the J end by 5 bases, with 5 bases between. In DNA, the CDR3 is TGTGCCAGCAGCTTTGTAGATCAGCCCCAGCATTTT. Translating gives CASSFVDQPQHF. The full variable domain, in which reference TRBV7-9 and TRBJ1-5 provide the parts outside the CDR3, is DTGVSQNPRHKITKRGQNVTFRCDPISEHNRLYWYRQTLGQGPEFLTYFQNEAQLEKSRLLSDRFSAERPKGSFSTLEIQRTEQGDSAMYLCASSFVDQPQHFGDGTRLSIL.

The CDR3 protein is CASSFQGAGDTQYF. Here the CDR3 DNA reads TGTGCCAGCAGCTTTCAGGGGGCAGGAGATACGCAGTATTTT. The chain employs TRBV7-2 and TRBJ2-3, with 8 bases fitting TRBD1. V was clipped by 3 bases and J by 5 bases; unmatched bases: 4. CDR3 length equals 14 residues. The germline V gene has CDR1 SGHTA and CDR2 FQGNSA.

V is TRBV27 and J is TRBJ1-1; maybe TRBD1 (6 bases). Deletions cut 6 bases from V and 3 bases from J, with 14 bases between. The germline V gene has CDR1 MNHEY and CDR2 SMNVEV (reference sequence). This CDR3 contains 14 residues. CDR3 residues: CASSGNGQYTEAFF. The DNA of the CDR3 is TGTGCCAGCAGCGGAAATGGACAGTACACTGAAGCTTTCTTT.

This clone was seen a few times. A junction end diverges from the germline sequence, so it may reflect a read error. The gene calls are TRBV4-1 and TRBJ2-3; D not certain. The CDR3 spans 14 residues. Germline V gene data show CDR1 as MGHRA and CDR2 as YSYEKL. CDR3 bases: TGTGCCAGCAGCCAAGAAAGGTGGTCAGATACGCAGTATTTT. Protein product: CASSQERWSDTQYF.

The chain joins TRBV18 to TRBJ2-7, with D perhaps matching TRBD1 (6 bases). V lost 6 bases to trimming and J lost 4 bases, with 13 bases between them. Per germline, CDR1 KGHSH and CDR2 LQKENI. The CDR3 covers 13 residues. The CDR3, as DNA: TGTGCCAGCTCGTTGGGACATAGTTACGAGCAGTACTTC. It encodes CASSLGHSYEQYF.

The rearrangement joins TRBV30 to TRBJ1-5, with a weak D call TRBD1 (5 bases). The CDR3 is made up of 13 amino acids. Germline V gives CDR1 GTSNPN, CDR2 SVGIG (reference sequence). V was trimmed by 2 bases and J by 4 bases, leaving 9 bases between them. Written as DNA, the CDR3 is TGTGCCTGGAGTCCCCAGGGAAATCAGCCCCAGCATTTT. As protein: CAWSPQGNQPQHF.

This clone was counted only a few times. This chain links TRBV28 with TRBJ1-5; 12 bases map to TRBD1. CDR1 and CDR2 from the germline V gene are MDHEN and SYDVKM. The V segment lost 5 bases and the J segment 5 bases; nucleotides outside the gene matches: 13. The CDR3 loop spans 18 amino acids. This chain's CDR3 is CASSPGQGAGKGDQPQHF. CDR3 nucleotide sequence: TGTGCCAGCAGTCCGGGACAGGGGGCGGGTAAGGGAGATCAGCCCCAGCATTTT. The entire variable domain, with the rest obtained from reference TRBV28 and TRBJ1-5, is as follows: DVKVTQSSRYLVKRTGEKVFLECVQDMDHENMFWYRQDPGLGLRLIYFSYDVKMKEKGDIPEGYSVSREKKERFSLILESASTNQTSMYLCASSPGQGAGKGDQPQHFGDGTRLSIL.

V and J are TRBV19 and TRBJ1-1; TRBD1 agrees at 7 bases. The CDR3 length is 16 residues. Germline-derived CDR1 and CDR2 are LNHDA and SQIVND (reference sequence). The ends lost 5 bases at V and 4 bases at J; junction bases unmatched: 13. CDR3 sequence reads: CASSLGTASMVTEAFF. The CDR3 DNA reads TGTGCCAGTAGTCTGGGGACAGCGTCTATGGTCACTGAAGCTTTCTTT.

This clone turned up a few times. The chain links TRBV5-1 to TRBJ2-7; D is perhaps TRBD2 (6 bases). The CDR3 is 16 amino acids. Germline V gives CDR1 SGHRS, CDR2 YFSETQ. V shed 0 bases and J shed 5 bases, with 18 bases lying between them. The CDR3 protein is CASSLESPQGGDEQYF. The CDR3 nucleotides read TGCGCCAGCAGCTTGGAATCCCCTCAAGGAGGGGACGAGCAGTACTTC. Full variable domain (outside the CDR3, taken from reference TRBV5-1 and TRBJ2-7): KAGVTQTPRYLIKTRGQQVTLSCSPISGHRSVSWYQQTPGQGLQFLFEYFSETQRNKGNFPGRFSGRQFSNSRSEMNVSTLELGDSALYLCASSLESPQGGDEQYFGPGTRLTVT.